What follows are 9 T cell receptor beta chains derived from one specimen sequenced in a study of OX40 agonist ivuxolimab in advanced cancers. TCRdb keeps only in-frame clones here, not all; method: immunoSEQ multiplex PCR. This sample has tens of thousands of clones; roughly 80% occur once, and the top ten carry over 2.5%. The sequences come from CD4+ or CD8+ T cells sorted from blood, collected in a trial of the OX40 agonist ivuxolimab. Receptors were obtained from an adult with an advanced solid tumor such as melanoma, head and neck, liver or kidney cancer.

The chain couples TRBV5-6 to TRBJ1-4; D possibly corresponds to TRBD1 (6 bases). V was clipped by 3 bases and J by 5 bases, with 17 bases between them. Germline-derived CDR1 and CDR2 are SGHDT and YYEEEE. The CDR3 is 16 amino acids. CDR3 DNA sequence: TGTGCCAGCAGCTGGGGGCGAGGACGGGTAAATGAAAAACTGTTTTTT. Encoded protein: CASSWGRGRVNEKLFF.

The CDR3 reads CASRPGQAFSPLHF. In DNA form, the CDR3 reads TGTGCCAGCAGACCGGGACAGGCTTTTTCACCCCTCCACTTT. This chain links TRBV7-2 with TRBJ1-6, with TRBD1 matching over 8 bases. Germline assignment: CDR1 SGHTA and CDR2 FQGNSA. The CDR3 contains 14 residues. V was pared by 6 bases and J by 9 bases, with 7 bases of the junction left unmatched.

The chain recombines TRBV30 with TRBJ2-6, with D unresolved. V dropped 5 bases and J dropped 3 bases, with 5 bases sitting between them. CDR3 length: 12 residues. Germline CDR1 GTSNPN, CDR2 SVGIG (reference sequence). The CDR3 loop reads CAWGVGANVLTF. The DNA of the CDR3 is TGTGCCTGGGGCGTTGGGGCCAACGTCCTGACTTTC.

The chain joins TRBV5-4 to TRBJ2-1, with 8 bases fitting TRBD1. J was trimmed by 6 bases and V by 5 bases; bases with no gene match: 10. Germline V gene lookup returns CDR1 SGHNT and CDR2 YYREEE (reference sequence). This CDR3 is 15 amino acids long. CDR3 bases: TGTGCCAGCAGACCGGACAGGGAGCATCCCAATGAGCAGTTCTTC. It encodes CASRPDREHPNEQFF. The full variable domain, rest sourced from reference TRBV5-4 and TRBJ2-1, is ETGVTQSPTHLIKTRGQQVTLRCSSQSGHNTVSWYQQALGQGPQFIFQYYREEENGRGNFPPRFSGLQFPNYSSELNVNALELDDSALYLCASRPDREHPNEQFFGPGTRLTVL.

This clone was counted a few times. This chain joins TRBV30 and TRBJ1-1; no clear D. The germline V gene has CDR1 GTSNPN and CDR2 SVGIG (reference sequence). CDR3 length equals 12 residues. Trimming took 1 base from V and 7 from J, leaving 10 bases between them. This CDR3 is CAWSGYSLEAFF. CDR3 nucleotides: TGTGCCTGGAGTGGTTACAGCCTTGAAGCTTTCTTT.

This chain joins TRBV7-9 and TRBJ1-1; D is perhaps TRBD1 (5 bases). Germline V gives CDR1 SEHNR, CDR2 FQNEAQ (reference sequence). The CDR3 has 15 residues. Trimming shortened V by 1 base and J by 3 bases, and 12 bases separated the two germline ends. CDR3 protein: CASSLGKGRDTEAFF. The CDR3 coding sequence is TGTGCCAGCAGCTTAGGGAAGGGGAGGGACACTGAAGCTTTCTTT.

This sequence joins TRBV11-3 and TRBJ2-2; 10 nucleotides agree with TRBD2. The CDR3 runs 18 residues. Germline V gives CDR1 SGHNT, CDR2 YENEEA. V dropped 1 base and J dropped 7; count of bases not matched to a gene: 12. The CDR3 is CASSLAGTAGTSVGELFF. The CDR3 DNA follows: TGTGCCAGCAGCTTAGCGGGTACGGCCGGGACTAGCGTCGGGGAGCTGTTTTTT.

The rearrangement joins TRBV6-6 to TRBJ2-2; tentatively, D is TRBD1 or TRBD2 (5 bases each). The CDR3 sequence is 15 residues long. V was pared by 6 bases and J by 2 bases, with 13 bases between. Germline V gene data show CDR1 as MNHNY and CDR2 as SVGAGI (reference sequence). This CDR3 reads CASSSVGGNTGELFF. The CDR3 nucleotides read TGTGCCAGCAGCTCAGTTGGGGGTAACACCGGGGAGCTGTTTTTT.

This clone occurred a few times. The chain links TRBV9 to TRBJ1-6; weak D call: TRBD1 (6 bases). Per germline, CDR1 SGDLS and CDR2 YYNGEE. V lost 4 bases to trimming and J lost 14 bases, with 16 bases between them. This CDR3 is 13 amino acids long. The CDR3 spells CASSSAGGPALHF. CDR3 DNA sequence: TGTGCCAGCAGCTCAGCTGGGGGCCCGGCCCTCCACTTT.